One sample yielded the 21 T cell receptor beta chains listed below, sequenced in a study of siplizumab effects on memory and regulatory T cells. The repertoire was sequenced with immunoSEQ multiplex PCR; TCRdb's copy has only in-frame clones and lacks some. The repertoire holds around 87,000 clones, about 87% seen once, with over 12% in the top ten. What was sequenced was CD4+ T cells sorted from blood. The receptors stem from a human donor in good health.

The chain employs TRBV29-1 and TRBJ2-5; D possibly corresponds to TRBD1 (5 bases). This CDR3 comprises 12 residues. V dropped 2 bases and J dropped 3 bases, with 7 bases sitting between them. Germline V CDR1 and CDR2: SQVTM, ANQGSEA. The CDR3 DNA is TGCAGCGTTGAATCCAGGGAAGAGACCCAGTACTTC. This translates into CSVESREETQYF.

This clone was found many times. This rearrangement joins TRBV7-2 to TRBJ2-3; D ambiguous. Trimming shortened V by 1 base and J by 4 bases, and 12 bases separated the two germline ends. Germline V gives CDR1 SGHTA, CDR2 FQGNSA. The CDR3 totals 15 residues. The CDR3 DNA reads as TGTGCCAGCAGCTTAGGGATAGCTTTTCCAGATACGCAGTATTTT. Amino acids: CASSLGIAFPDTQYF.

The chain recombines TRBV11-2 with TRBJ2-1; 12 bases are a match to TRBD1. Trimming removed 5 bases from V and 9 bases from J; junction bases left unmatched: 8. CDR3 length: 15 amino acids. The germline CDR1 and CDR2 sequences are SGHAT and FQNNGV. CDR3 sequence (DNA): TGTGCCAGCAGCCTGGGGGACAGGGGGCGGCGTGAGCAGTTCTTC. This codes for CASSLGDRGRREQFF.

The chain couples TRBV19 to TRBJ2-1; TRBD2 aligns across 8 bases. The CDR3 runs to 17 residues. V dropped 3 bases and J dropped 6; count of bases not matched to a gene: 13. In germline, CDR1 is LNHDA, CDR2 SQIVND (reference sequence). CDR3 bases: TGTGCCAGTAGTATGTTTACCAGCGGGAGAATCGCCAATGAGCAGTTCTTC. Encoded protein: CASSMFTSGRIANEQFF.

V is TRBV6-5 and J is TRBJ1-1, with TRBD1 as a possible D gene (5 bases). V dropped 6 bases and J dropped 1 base, with 9 bases sitting between them. The CDR3 length is 13 residues. CDR1 is MNHEY, CDR2 SVGAGI, per germline. The CDR3: CASRGTANTEAFF. DNA of the CDR3: TGTGCCAGCAGGGGGACGGCGAACACTGAAGCTTTCTTT.

The J gene is TRBJ2-1, the V gene TRBV7-8; no reliable D call. The germline CDR1 and CDR2 sequences are SGHVS and FQNEAQ. Trimming took 8 bases from V and 12 from J, leaving 14 bases between them. The CDR3 extends over 11 amino acids. In DNA form, the CDR3 reads TGTGCCAGCTCCCAAGCCTGGGGGCAGTTCTTC. As protein: CASSQAWGQFF.

The chain carries TRBV18 and TRBJ2-7, with 7 bases that match TRBD2. J gave up 4 bases and V 6 bases, and 6 bases lay outside the gene matches. This CDR3 is 13 amino acids long. Germline V gene sequence: CDR1 KGHSH, CDR2 LQKENI. The CDR3 loop reads CASSLWRGYEQYF. In DNA form, the CDR3 reads TGTGCCAGCTCCCTTTGGCGGGGGTACGAGCAGTACTTC.

The chain uses TRBV30 and TRBJ1-2; 12 bases are shared with TRBD1. The CDR3 contains 15 residues. Germline CDR1 reads GTSNPN; CDR2 reads SVGIG (reference sequence). V dropped 3 bases and J dropped 4; count of bases not matched to a gene: 6. The CDR3 spells CAWRAGTGGFYGYTF. In DNA, the CDR3 is TGTGCCTGGAGGGCCGGGACAGGGGGCTTCTATGGCTACACCTTC.

The chain links TRBV7-8 to TRBJ2-1; no clear D. The CDR3 has 14 residues. The germline V and J ends were trimmed by 3 bases and 1 base, with 7 bases remaining between them. From germline, CDR1 is SGHVS and CDR2 FQNEAQ. In DNA, the CDR3 is TGTGCCAGCAGCTTCAGGAATTCCTACAATGAGCAGTTCTTC. This translates into CASSFRNSYNEQFF.

This chain uses TRBV4-3 with TRBJ2-1; possibly TRBD2 for D (5 bases). The CDR3 is made up of 15 amino acids. V was shortened by 5 bases and J by 0 bases, with 11 bases between the two germline ends. The germline gives CDR1 LGHNA, CDR2 YSLEER. The CDR3 loop is CASSSQRNSYNEQFF. The CDR3 DNA reads TGCGCCAGCAGCTCACAGCGGAACTCCTACAATGAGCAGTTCTTC.

As DNA, the CDR3 is TGCGCCAGCAGCCAAGGGACCTCTCACTACGAGCAGTACTTC. Residues: CASSQGTSHYEQYF. The gene calls are TRBV4-3 and TRBJ2-7; D unclear. The CDR3 length is 14 residues. Germline CDR1 reads LGHNA; CDR2 reads YSLEER. Trimming cost V 1 base and J 3 bases, with 10 bases left between them.

The chain employs TRBV19 and TRBJ2-3; weak D call: TRBD1 (6 bases). The CDR3 is 15 amino acids. The V gene lost 4 bases and the J gene lost 1 base, with 12 bases spanning the gap. Germline V gene data show CDR1 as LNHDA and CDR2 as SQIVND (reference sequence). The CDR3 protein is CASSTTWGRTDTQYF. Here the CDR3 DNA reads TGTGCCAGTAGTACCACCTGGGGGCGCACAGATACGCAGTATTTT.

The chain recombines TRBV9 with TRBJ1-1, with a weak D call TRBD1 (6 bases). Trimming shortened V by 6 bases and J by 0 bases, and 12 bases separated the two germline ends. CDR1 and CDR2 (germline): SGDLS, YYNGEE. The CDR3 spans 14 residues. Here the CDR3 reads CASTADSLNTEAFF. CDR3 in DNA: TGTGCCAGCACCGCGGACAGCCTGAACACTGAAGCTTTCTTT.

This chain connects TRBV4-2 to TRBJ2-1; D is ambiguous. The CDR3 loop spans 17 amino acids. Germline V gives CDR1 LGHNA, CDR2 YNFKEQ. V lost 0 bases and J 4 bases, leaving 16 bases between the germline ends. Here the CDR3 reads CASSQELTRLFYNEQFF. CDR3 sequence (DNA): TGTGCCAGCAGCCAAGAATTGACTCGCTTATTTTACAATGAGCAGTTCTTC.

The chain is built from TRBV5-6 and TRBJ1-2, with D perhaps matching TRBD1 (6 bases). The germline V gene encodes CDR1 SGHDT and CDR2 YYEEEE. The CDR3 is 14 amino acids. V was trimmed by 4 bases and J by 5 bases, leaving 15 bases between them. CDR3 coding DNA: TGTGCCAGCAGCCAGGGCCAGGGGATGTATGGCTACACCTTC. Its translation: CASSQGQGMYGYTF. The full variable domain, completed using reference TRBV5-6 and TRBJ1-2, is DAGVTQSPTHLIKTRGQQVTLRCSPKSGHDTVSWYQQALGQGPQFIFQYYEEEERQRGNFPDRFSGHQFPNYSSELNVNALLLGDSALYLCASSQGQGMYGYTFGSGTRLTVV.

The rearrangement links TRBV5-1 to TRBJ2-2; perhaps TRBD1 as D (6 bases). V was shortened by 2 bases and J by 3 bases, with 14 bases between the two germline ends. Germline lookup yields CDR1 SGHRS and CDR2 YFSETQ. The CDR3 totals 16 residues. Here the CDR3 reads CASSFRTGWDTGELFF. In DNA form, the CDR3 reads TGCGCCAGCAGCTTCCGAACAGGGTGGGACACCGGGGAGCTGTTTTTT.

Here the CDR3 DNA reads TGTGCCAGCAGCAGGGCTAGCAATCAGCCCCAGCATTTT. Protein: CASSRASNQPQHF. The chain carries TRBV28 and TRBJ1-5, with TRBD1 as a possible D gene (5 bases). Between the trimmed V and J ends, which lost 6 bases and 0 bases, there was a span of 6 bases. This CDR3 is built from 13 residues. Looked up from germline, CDR1 is MDHEN and CDR2 is SYDVKM.

This clone has a single count. J is TRBJ1-6 and V is TRBV30, with D uncertain. The CDR3 has 12 amino acids. CDR1 GTSNPN and CDR2 SVGIG come from the germline V gene (reference sequence). Trimming removed 3 bases at V and 10 bases at J, with 10 bases between. The CDR3 sequence: CAWSFGQSPLHF. The CDR3, as DNA: TGTGCCTGGAGCTTTGGCCAATCACCCCTCCACTTT.

The V and J genes are TRBV7-6 and TRBJ2-5; 10 bases fit TRBD2. Germline assignment: CDR1 SGHVS and CDR2 FNYEAQ. CDR3 length: 18 residues. Trimming at V came to 2 bases and at J to 6 bases, leaving 15 bases not matched to a gene. This chain's CDR3 is CASSLRAGGQGSIKTQYF. CDR3 DNA sequence: TGTGCCAGCAGCTTACGAGCGGGAGGGCAGGGGAGTATAAAGACCCAGTACTTC.

The gene calls are TRBV15 and TRBJ2-1; 10 bases agree with TRBD2. The CDR3 runs to 17 residues. The V gene's germline CDR1 is LNHNV and CDR2 YYDKDF (reference sequence). After removal of 0 bases from V and 1 base from J, the junction contained 3 bases not matched to a gene. The CDR3 is CATSRDLAGDSYNEQFF. For the CDR3, the DNA is TGTGCCACCAGCAGAGATCTAGCGGGAGATTCCTACAATGAGCAGTTCTTC.

This chain uses TRBV15 with TRBJ2-2; unclear D gene. The CDR3 length is 15 residues. Trimming pared 1 base from V and 6 bases from J, leaving 12 bases between. Germline V gives CDR1 LNHNV, CDR2 YYDKDF (reference sequence). CDR3: CATSRVIGQAGELFF. In DNA form, the CDR3 reads TGTGCCACCAGCAGAGTCATTGGGCAAGCCGGGGAGCTGTTTTTT.